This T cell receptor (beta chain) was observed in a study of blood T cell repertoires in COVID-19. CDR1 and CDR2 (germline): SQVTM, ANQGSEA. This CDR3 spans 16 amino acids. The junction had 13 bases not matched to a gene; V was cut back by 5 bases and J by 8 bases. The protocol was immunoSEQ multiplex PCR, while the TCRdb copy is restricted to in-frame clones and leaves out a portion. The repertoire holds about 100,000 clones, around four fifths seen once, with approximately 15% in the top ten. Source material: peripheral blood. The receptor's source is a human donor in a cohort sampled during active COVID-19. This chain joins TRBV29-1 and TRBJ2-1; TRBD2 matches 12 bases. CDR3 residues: CSVPSSGGALKDEQFF. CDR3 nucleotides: TGCAGCGTTCCTTCTAGCGGGGGGGCCTTGAAGGATGAGCAGTTCTTC.